The clone carrying this T cell receptor beta chain has just one count. The sample belongs to a study of blood T cell repertoires in COVID-19. TCRdb's copy holds only in-frame clones and misses some; the assay was immunoSEQ multiplex PCR. The repertoire holds some 300,000 clones, with 85% to 90% as singletons. Looked up from germline, CDR1 is SGHRS and CDR2 is YFSETQ. The V segment lost 0 bases and the J segment 9 bases; nucleotides outside the gene matches: 5. This CDR3 is 15 amino acids long. The TCR comes from a woman in her fifties or sixties in a cohort exposed to, infected with or recovered from COVID-19 (not recorded which). The gene calls are TRBV5-1 and TRBJ1-6; TRBD1 aligns across 8 bases. The sequencing sample was made of PBMCs or T cells enriched from blood (not recorded which). The DNA of the CDR3 is TGCGCCAGCAGCTTGGAGCAGGGGGCGGGTTCACCCCTCCACTTT. It is translated as CASSLEQGAGSPLHF.